The entry below describes one T cell receptor (beta chain). Antigen specificity is unknown. Other nucleotide sequences from this sample produce the same CDR3. These data belong to a study of CD8+ T cells in alopecia areata. Reverse transcription of extracted RNA yielded cDNA, which provided the sequencing template. Measured with immunoSEQ multiplex PCR; TCRdb has only the in-frame clones, and not every one. Among about 160,000 clones listed, less than 70% were seen once. The treatment: oral pan-JAK inhibitor, 5-10 mg twice daily. Patients with alopecia areata provided lesional scalp punch biopsies as well as peripheral blood. General study points: Scalp samples also yield sequences of resident alphabeta T cells from normal skin. With patients, TCR sharing proved less clear than in mice, a difference possibly related to HLA. Tofacitinib delivered significant drops in scalp clonality and in expanded CD8+ clones among the top 100.

Deletions cut 2 bases from V and 5 bases from J, with 6 bases between. The V gene's germline CDR1 is GTSNPN and CDR2 SVGIG (reference sequence). The CDR3 sequence is 11 residues long. The gene calls are TRBV30 and TRBJ1-2, with D unclear. The receptor was derived from a human donor with alopecia areata. Sequenced material: CD4+ T cells sorted from blood, taken at week 4, from a patient treated with tofacitinib. Written as DNA, the CDR3 is TGTGCCTGGAGTCGGGATTATGGCTACACCTTC. Amino acids: CAWSRDYGYTF.